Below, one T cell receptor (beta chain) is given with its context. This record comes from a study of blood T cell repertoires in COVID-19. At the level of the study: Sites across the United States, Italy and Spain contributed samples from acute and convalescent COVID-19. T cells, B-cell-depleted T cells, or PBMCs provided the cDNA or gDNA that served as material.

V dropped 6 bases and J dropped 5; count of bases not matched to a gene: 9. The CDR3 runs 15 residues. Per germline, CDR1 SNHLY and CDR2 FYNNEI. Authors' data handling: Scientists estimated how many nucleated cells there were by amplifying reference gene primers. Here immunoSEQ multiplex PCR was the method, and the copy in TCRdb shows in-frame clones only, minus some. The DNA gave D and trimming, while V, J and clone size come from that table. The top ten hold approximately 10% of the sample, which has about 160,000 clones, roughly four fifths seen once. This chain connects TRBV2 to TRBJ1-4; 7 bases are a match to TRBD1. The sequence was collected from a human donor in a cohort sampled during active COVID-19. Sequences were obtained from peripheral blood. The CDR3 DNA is TGTGCCAGCAGACACCGGGACAGCGTGAATGAAAAACTGTTTTTT. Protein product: CASRHRDSVNEKLFF.